This T cell receptor beta chain stems from a study of T cells in Graves' hyperthyroidism and ophthalmopathy. From germline, CDR1 is LNHDA and CDR2 SQIVND (reference sequence). V lost 1 base, J lost 4 bases, and 14 bases lay in between. The CDR3 loop spans 15 amino acids. Overall study findings and caveats: The model forecast ophthalmopathy, anticipating it by a median roughly 6.5 months before onset. In the blood, most expanded thyroid clonotypes above 0.001 appeared as well.

This clonotype was picked up many times. As yet, its antigen is unknown. Using RNA transcripts as the source, TCR beta CDR3 regions were amplified. The study used the HTBI primer set for a first-round RT-PCR of the TCR CDR3. TCRdb called the multiplex PCR reads again in MiXCR, with one record for every CDR3 protein. The data contain about half a million distinct CDR3 sequences, around a quarter of them singletons. The sequencing input was blood. The V gene is TRBV19, the J gene TRBJ2-7; weak D call: TRBD1 (6 bases). This receptor was taken from a young woman with Graves' ophthalmopathy. CDR3 DNA sequence: TGTGCCAGTAGTATAGGCCAGGGGCTCTTGTACGAGCAGTACTTC. Protein sequence: CASSIGQGLLYEQYF. Complete variable domain (other parts from reference TRBV19 and TRBJ2-7): DGGITQSPKYLFRKEGQNVTLSCEQNLNHDAMYWYRQDPGQGLRLIYYSQIVNDFQKGDIAEGYSVSREKKESFPLTVTSAQKNPTAFYLCASSIGQGLLYEQYFGPGTRLTVT.